The source of this T cell receptor beta chain is a study of T-cell memory formation after mild COVID-19. About the study: Largely, the TCR clusters proved donor specific. Study-wide results and limits: Some responding clones appeared in pre-infection memory, suggesting cross-reactive memory joined. Those CD4+ clones that contracted were mainly in CM and EM (CD8+ ones in EMRA).

It was 5'RACE with constant-segment primers that produced the TCR alpha and TCR beta cDNA libraries, which carried sample barcodes and UMIs. TCRdb re-called the 5' RACE reads with MiXCR, one entry per CDR3 protein. The sample has approximately 12,000 distinct CDR3 sequences, 13% to 15% seen once. On this clonotype itself: The antigen remains unidentified.

From germline, CDR1 is KGHDR and CDR2 SFDVKD. V lost 1 base and J 5 bases, leaving 4 bases between the germline ends. The CDR3 has 12 residues. The sample was PBMCs or a T cell subset sorted from them (not recorded which). The sequence came from a man younger than 35 who had mild COVID-19 (a few samples of this study predate the infection). Cell type and time point are not known. The chain joins TRBV24-1 to TRBJ2-5; D call uncertain. The CDR3 region is CATSDFRETQYF. The CDR3 DNA sequence: TGTGCCACCAGTGATTTTCGGGAGACCCAGTACTTC.